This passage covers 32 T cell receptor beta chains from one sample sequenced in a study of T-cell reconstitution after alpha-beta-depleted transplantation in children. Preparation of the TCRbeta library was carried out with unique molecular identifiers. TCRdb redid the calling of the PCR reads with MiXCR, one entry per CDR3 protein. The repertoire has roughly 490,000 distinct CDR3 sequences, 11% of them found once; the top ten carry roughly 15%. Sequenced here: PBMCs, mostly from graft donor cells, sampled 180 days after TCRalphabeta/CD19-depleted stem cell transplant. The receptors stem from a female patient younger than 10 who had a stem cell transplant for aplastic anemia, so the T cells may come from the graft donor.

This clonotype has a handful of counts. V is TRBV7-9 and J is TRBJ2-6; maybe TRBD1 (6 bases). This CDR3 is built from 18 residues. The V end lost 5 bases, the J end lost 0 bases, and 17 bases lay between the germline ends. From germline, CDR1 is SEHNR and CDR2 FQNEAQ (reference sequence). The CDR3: CASSTSGTPVSGANVLTF. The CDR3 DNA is TGTGCCAGCAGCACTTCCGGGACACCCGTCTCTGGGGCCAACGTCCTGACTTTC.

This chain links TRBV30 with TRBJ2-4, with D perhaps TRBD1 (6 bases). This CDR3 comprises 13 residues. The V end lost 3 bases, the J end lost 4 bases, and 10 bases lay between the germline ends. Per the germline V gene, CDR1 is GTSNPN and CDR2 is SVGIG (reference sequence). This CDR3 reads CAWRGQMKNIQYF. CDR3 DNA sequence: TGTGCCTGGAGGGGACAAATGAAAAACATTCAGTACTTC.

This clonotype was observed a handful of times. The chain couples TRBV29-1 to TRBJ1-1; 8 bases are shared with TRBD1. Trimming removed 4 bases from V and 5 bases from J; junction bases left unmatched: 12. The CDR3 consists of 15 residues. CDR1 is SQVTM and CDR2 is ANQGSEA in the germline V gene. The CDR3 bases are TGCAGCGTTGTTCCGCAGGGGGCGAAGGGGACTGAAGCTTTCTTT. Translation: CSVVPQGAKGTEAFF.

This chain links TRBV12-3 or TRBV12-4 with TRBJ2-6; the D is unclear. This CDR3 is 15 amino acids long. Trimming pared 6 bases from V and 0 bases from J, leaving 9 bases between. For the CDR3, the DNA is TGTGCCAGCAGCAGACCGAGCTCTGGGGCCAACGTCCTGACTTTC. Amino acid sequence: CASSRPSSGANVLTF.

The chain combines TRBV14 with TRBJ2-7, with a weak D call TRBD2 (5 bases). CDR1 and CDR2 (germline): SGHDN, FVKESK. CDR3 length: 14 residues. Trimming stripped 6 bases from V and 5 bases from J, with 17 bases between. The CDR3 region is CASRRVGETHEQYF. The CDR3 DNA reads TGTGCCAGCAGGCGGGTGGGAGAGACCCACGAGCAGTACTTC.

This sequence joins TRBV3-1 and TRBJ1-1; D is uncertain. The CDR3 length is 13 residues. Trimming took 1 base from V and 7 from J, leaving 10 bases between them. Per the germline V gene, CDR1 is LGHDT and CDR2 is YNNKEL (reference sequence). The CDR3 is CASSQGQKREAFF. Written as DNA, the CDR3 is TGTGCCAGCAGCCAAGGTCAGAAACGTGAAGCTTTCTTT.

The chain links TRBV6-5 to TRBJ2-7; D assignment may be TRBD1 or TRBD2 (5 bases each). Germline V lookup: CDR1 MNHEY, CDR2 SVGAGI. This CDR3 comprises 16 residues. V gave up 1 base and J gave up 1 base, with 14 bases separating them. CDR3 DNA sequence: TGTGCCAGCAGTTACTGTGGGGGACGGCCTTCCTACGAGCAGTACGTC. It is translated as CASSYCGGRPSYEQYV.

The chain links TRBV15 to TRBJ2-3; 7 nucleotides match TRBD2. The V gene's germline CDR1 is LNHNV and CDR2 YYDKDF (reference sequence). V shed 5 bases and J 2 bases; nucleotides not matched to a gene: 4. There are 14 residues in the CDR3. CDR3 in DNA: TGTGCCACCAGCCGGGACTATGTCACAGATACGCAGTATTTT. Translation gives CATSRDYVTDTQYF. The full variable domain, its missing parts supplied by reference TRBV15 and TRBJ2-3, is DAMVIQNPRYQVTQFGKPVTLSCSQTLNHNVMYWYQQKSSQAPKLLFHYYDKDFNNEADTPDNFQSRRPNTSFCFLDIRSPGLGDTAMYLCATSRDYVTDTQYFGPGTRLTVL.

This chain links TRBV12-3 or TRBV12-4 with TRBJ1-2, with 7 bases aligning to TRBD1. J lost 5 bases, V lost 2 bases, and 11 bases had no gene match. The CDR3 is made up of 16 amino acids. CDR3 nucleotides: TGTGCCAGCAGTTTACGTCCAGGGGGTGGTTTATATGGCTACACCTTC. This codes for CASSLRPGGGLYGYTF.

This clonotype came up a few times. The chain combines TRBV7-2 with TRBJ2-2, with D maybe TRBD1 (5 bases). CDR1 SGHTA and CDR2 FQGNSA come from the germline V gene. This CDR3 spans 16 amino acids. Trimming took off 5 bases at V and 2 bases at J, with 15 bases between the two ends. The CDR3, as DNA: TGTGCCAGCAGCCTATGGGGCAAGGGCAACACCGGGGAGCTGTTTTTT. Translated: CASSLWGKGNTGELFF.

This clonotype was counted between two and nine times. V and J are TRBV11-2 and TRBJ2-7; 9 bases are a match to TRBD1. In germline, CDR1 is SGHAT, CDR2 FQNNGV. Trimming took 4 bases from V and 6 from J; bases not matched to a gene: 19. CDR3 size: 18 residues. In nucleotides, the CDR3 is TGTGCCAGCAGCTCCCTGGGGGTGGACAGGGGCGCACTCCTCGAGCAGTACGTC. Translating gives CASSSLGVDRGALLEQYV.

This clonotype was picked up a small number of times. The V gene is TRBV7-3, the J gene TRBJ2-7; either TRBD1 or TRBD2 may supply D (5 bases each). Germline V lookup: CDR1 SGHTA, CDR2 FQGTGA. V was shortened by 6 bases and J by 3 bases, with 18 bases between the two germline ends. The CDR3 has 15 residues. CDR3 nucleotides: TGTGCCAGCAGGATAATGGGGACGGGAAACTACGAGCAGTACTTC. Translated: CASRIMGTGNYEQYF.

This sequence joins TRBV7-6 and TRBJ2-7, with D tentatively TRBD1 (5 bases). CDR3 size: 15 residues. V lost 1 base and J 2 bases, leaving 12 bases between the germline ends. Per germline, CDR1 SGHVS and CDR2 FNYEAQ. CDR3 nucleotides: TGTGCCAGCAGCTTAGGGTCCAGGGCCACCTACGAGCAGTACTTC. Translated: CASSLGSRATYEQYF.

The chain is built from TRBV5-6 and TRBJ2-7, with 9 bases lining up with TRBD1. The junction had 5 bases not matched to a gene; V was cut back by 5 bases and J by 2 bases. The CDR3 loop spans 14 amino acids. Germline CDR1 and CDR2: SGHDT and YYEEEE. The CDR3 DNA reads TGTGCCAGCAGTGGGACAGGGCGGACCTACGAGCAGTACTTC. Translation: CASSGTGRTYEQYF.

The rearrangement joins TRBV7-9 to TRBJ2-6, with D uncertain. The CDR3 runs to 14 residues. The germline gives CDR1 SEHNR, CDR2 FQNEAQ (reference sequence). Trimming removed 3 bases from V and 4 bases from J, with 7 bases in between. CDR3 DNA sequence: TGTGCCAGCAGCTTCCCGACAGGGGCCAACGTCCTGACTTTC. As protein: CASSFPTGANVLTF. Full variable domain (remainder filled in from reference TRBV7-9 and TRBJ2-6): DTGVSQNPRHKITKRGQNVTFRCDPISEHNRLYWYRQTLGQGPEFLTYFQNEAQLEKSRLLSDRFSAERPKGSFSTLEIQRTEQGDSAMYLCASSFPTGANVLTFGAGSRLTVL.

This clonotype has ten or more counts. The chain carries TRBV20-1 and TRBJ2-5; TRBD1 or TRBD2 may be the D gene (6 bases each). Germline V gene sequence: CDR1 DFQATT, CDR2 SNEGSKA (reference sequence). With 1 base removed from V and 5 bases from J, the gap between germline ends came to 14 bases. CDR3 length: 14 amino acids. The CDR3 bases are TGCAGTGCTAGAGCCGTGGGGGGCGTTGAGACCCAGTACTTC. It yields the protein CSARAVGGVETQYF.

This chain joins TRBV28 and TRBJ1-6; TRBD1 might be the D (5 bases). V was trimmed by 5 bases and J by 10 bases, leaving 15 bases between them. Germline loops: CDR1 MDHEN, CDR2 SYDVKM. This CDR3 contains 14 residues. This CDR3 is CASSLPGGESPLHF. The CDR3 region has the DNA TGTGCCAGCAGTCTGCCCGGGGGGGAGTCACCCCTCCACTTT.

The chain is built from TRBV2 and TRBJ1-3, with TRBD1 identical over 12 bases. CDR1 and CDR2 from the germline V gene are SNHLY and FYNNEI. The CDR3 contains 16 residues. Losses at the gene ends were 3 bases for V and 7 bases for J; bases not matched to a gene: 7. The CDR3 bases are TGTGCCAGCAGTGACGGGACAGGGGGCTACTGGAACACCATATATTTT. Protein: CASSDGTGGYWNTIYF.

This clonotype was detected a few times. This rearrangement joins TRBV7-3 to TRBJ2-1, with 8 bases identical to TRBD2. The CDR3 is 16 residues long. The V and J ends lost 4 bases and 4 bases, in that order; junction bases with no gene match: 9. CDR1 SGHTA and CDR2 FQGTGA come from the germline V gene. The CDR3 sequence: CASSSSRSGAYNEQFF. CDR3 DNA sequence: TGTGCCAGCAGCTCGTCCCGTAGCGGGGCATACAATGAGCAGTTCTTC. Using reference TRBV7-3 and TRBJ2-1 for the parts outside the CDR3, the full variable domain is GAGVSQTPSNKVTEKGKYVELRCDPISGHTALYWYRQSLGQGPEFLIYFQGTGAADDSGLPNDRFFAVRPEGSVSTLKIQRTERGDSAVYLCASSSSRSGAYNEQFFGPGTRLTVL.

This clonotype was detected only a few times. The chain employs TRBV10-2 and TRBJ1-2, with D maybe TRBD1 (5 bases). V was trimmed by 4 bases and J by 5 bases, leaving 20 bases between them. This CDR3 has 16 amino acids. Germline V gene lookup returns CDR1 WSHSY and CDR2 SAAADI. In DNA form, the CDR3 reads TGCGCCAGCAGTGCGGGGGGACCTAAAATGTATTATGGCTACACCTTC. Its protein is CASSAGGPKMYYGYTF.

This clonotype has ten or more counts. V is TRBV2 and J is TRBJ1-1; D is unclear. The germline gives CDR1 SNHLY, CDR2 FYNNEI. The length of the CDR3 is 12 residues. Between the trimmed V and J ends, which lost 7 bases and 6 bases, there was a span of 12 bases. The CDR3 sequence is CASILQRAEAFF. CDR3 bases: TGTGCCAGCATCCTACAACGGGCTGAAGCTTTCTTT.

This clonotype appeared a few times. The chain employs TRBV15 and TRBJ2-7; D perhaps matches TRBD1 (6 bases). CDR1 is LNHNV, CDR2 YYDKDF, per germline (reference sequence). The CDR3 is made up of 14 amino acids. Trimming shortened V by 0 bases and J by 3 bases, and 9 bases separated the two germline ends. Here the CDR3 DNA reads TGTGCCACCAGCAGAGAAGGCAGGGGCTACGAGCAGTACTTC. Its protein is CATSREGRGYEQYF.

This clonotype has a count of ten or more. CDR3 sequence reads: CASSRARTQYF. The CDR3 DNA reads as TGCGCCAGCAGTAGGGCCCGTACGCAGTATTTT. The rearrangement links TRBV10-2 to TRBJ2-3, with unresolved D. Germline V lookup: CDR1 WSHSY, CDR2 SAAADI. The CDR3 runs to 11 residues. The germline V and J ends were trimmed by 5 bases and 8 bases, with 8 bases remaining between them.

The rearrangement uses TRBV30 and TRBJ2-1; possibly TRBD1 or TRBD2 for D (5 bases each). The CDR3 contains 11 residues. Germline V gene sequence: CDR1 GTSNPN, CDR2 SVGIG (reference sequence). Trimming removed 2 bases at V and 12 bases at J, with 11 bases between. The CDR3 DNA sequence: TGTGCCTGGAGTCCCCAGGGAGTGCAGTTCTTC. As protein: CAWSPQGVQFF.

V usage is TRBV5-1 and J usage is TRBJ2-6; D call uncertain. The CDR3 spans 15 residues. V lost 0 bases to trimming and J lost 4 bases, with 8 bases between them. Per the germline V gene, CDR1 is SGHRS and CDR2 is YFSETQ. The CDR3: CASSLASGGANVLTF. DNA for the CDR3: TGCGCCAGCAGCTTGGCGTCTGGGGGGGCCAACGTCCTGACTTTC.

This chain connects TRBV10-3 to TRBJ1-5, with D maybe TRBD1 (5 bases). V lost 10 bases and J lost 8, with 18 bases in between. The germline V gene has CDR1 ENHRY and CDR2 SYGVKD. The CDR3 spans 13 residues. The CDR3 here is CATQPRVGEPQHF. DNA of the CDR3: TGTGCCACCCAGCCCAGGGTGGGCGAGCCCCAGCATTTT.

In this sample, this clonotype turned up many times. CDR3 loop: CSGGLAGDETQYF. CDR3 in DNA: TGCAGCGGAGGACTAGCGGGGGATGAGACCCAGTACTTC. The chain uses TRBV29-1 and TRBJ2-5; 13 positions agree with TRBD2. Germline V gene sequence: CDR1 SQVTM, CDR2 ANQGSEA. V was pared by 7 bases and J by 5 bases, with 4 bases of the junction left unmatched. This CDR3 region has 13 residues.

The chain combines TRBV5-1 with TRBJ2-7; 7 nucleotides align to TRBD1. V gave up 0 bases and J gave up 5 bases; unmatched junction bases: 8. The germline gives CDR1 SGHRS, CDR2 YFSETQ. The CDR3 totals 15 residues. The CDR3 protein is CASSLAGTESNEQYV. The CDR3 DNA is TGCGCCAGCAGCTTGGCCGGGACAGAATCTAACGAGCAGTACGTC.

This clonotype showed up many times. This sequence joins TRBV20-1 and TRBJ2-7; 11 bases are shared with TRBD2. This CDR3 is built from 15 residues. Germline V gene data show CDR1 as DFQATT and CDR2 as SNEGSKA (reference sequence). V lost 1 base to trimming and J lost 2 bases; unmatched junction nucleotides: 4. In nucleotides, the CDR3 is TGCAGTGCTAGAGTGGCTAGCGGGGGGCCCTACGAGCAGTACTTC. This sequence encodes CSARVASGGPYEQYF.

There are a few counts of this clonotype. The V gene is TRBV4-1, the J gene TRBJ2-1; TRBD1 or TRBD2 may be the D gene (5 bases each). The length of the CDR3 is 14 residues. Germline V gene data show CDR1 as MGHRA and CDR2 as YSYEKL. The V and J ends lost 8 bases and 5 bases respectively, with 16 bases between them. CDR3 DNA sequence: TGCGCCAGCTCAAATCCGGGACCCAACAATGAGCAGTTCTTC. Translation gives CASSNPGPNNEQFF.

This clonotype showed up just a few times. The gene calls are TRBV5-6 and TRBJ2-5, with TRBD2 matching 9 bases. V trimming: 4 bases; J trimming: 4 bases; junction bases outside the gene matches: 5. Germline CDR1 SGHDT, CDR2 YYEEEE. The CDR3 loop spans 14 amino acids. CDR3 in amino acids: CASSSSGSGETQYF. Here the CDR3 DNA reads TGTGCCAGCAGCAGTAGCGGGAGTGGAGAGACCCAGTACTTC.

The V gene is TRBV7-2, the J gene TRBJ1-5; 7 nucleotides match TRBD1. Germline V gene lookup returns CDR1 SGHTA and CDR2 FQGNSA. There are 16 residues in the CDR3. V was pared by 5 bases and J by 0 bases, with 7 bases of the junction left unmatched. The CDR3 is CASSPGQFYSNQPQHF. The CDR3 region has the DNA TGTGCCAGCAGCCCGGGACAGTTCTATAGCAATCAGCCCCAGCATTTT.